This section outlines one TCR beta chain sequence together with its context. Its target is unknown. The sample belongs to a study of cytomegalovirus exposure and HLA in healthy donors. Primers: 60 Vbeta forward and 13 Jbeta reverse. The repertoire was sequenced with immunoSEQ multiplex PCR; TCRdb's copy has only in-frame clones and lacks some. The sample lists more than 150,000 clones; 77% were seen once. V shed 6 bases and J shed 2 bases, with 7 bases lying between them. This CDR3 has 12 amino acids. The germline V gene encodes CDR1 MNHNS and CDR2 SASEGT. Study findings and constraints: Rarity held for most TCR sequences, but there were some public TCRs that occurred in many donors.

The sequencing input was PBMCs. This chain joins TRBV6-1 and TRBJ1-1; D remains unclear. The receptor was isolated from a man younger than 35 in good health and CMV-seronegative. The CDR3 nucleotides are TGTGCCAGCAGGGAGGGAAACACTGAAGCTTTCTTT. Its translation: CASREGNTEAFF.